This TCR beta chain was found in a study of T cell clones after liver transplantation. Study-wide background: Immunosuppression withdrawal was tried within 2 years after liver transplantation in this trial. Three of the eight recipients were HCV-positive; the rest had non-autoimmune, non-viral transplant indications. Study conclusions and caveats: Rather than being deleted, graft donor-reactive T cells may have moved into the graft. These preliminary findings come from unstandardized post-transplant sampling times.

The CDR3 is made up of 16 amino acids. Germline-derived CDR1 and CDR2 are MNHEY and SMNVEV (reference sequence). V gave up 5 bases and J gave up 8 bases; unmatched junction bases: 15. About this clone itself: Its antigen remains unidentified.

TCRdb's copy holds only in-frame clones and misses some; the assay was immunoSEQ multiplex PCR. The profile shows about 9,200 clones, around 73% of them singletons. Here the sequenced sample was CD8+ T cells from blood, taken at the 22-month timepoint. V usage is TRBV27 and J usage is TRBJ2-1, with 7 bases that match TRBD2. The receptor was isolated from a human patient who received a liver transplant. Part of the T cell pool may stem from the graft donor. The CDR3 DNA is TGTGCCAGCAGTGCGGGGGTCGTCCTGCATGGCGATGAGCAGTTCTTC. Translation gives CASSAGVVLHGDEQFF.